Included here is one T cell receptor (beta chain) sequence, with context. The CDR3 length is 16 residues. V shed 3 bases and J shed 4 bases, with 17 bases lying between them. Germline CDR1 is KGHDR and CDR2 is SFDVKD. The sample comes from a study of blood T cell repertoires in COVID-19. About the research overall: Acute-phase and convalescent COVID-19 samples originated in the United States, Italy and Spain. T cells, B-cell-depleted T cells, or PBMCs provided the cDNA or gDNA that served as material.

Under the authors' procedure: Amplification of reference gene primers was used by the study to estimate nucleated cell counts. Measured with immunoSEQ multiplex PCR; TCRdb has only the in-frame clones, and not every one. V, J and clone size derive from that table, while D and trimming were established from the DNA sequence. In the table there are 150,000 or so clones, 84% of which are singletons. The clonotype originates from a man aged 35-49 years who had recovered from COVID-19. Sequencing used peripheral blood. The rearrangement links TRBV24-1 to TRBJ2-5; possibly TRBD2 for D (7 bases). CDR3 DNA: TGTGCCACCAGTGATCCACAGGGAAGGGAGGGAGAGACCCAGTACTTC. Translated, it gives CATSDPQGREGETQYF.